This is a list of T cell receptor beta chains from one sample in a study of PD-1 blockade in classical Hodgkin lymphoma. Only in-frame clones appear in the TCRdb table, and some are missing; sequencing was by immunoSEQ multiplex PCR. The data contain 25,000 to 35,000 clones, more than 80% of them seen just once; the ten biggest clones take up about 0.59%. Sequenced material: CD4+ T cells from blood, taken before the fourth cycle of nivolumab. Receptors originate from a human donor with classical Hodgkin lymphoma. CDR3s leave out the opening cysteine and the closing phenylalanine or tryptophan. Fields, in order: D gene, J gene, V gene, CDR3 protein. The D gene is left open where the match is weak.

>.|TRBJ1-2|TRBV6-5
ASSWGQVDYGYT
>TRBD2|TRBJ2-3|TRBV7-9
ASREAGGVPSTDTQY
>.|TRBJ2-7|TRBV10-1
ASSPSGTSSYEQY
>.|TRBJ1-2|TRBV19
ASSHTSGTNYGYT
>.|TRBJ2-1|TRBV2
ASRLGRAENEQF
>.|TRBJ1-6|TRBV2
ASSERGVGGNSPLH
>TRBD1|TRBJ2-3|TRBV7-9
ASSQGQTTTDTQY
>.|TRBJ1-5|TRBV7-2
ATGDGNNQPQH
>.|TRBJ2-5|TRBV5-1
ASSNDSPVETQY
>TRBD1|TRBJ1-1|TRBV2
ASRETGVRAF
>.|.|TRBV6-1
ASCRGSEQY
>.|TRBJ1-3|TRBV7-9
ASSLAGSGNTIY
>TRBD1|TRBJ2-7|TRBV18
ASSEQGAPPDEQY
>.|TRBJ2-3|TRBV15
ATSRDRGTGTDTQY
>.|TRBJ1-2|TRBV27
ASSTLDSRYGYT
>.|TRBJ1-6|TRBV7-8
ASSSTQGYSPLH
>TRBD1|TRBJ2-5|TRBV7-9
ASSANLDRPQETQY
>TRBD2|TRBJ2-1|TRBV5-1
ASSLISGGIYNEQF
>TRBD1|TRBJ1-6|TRBV25-1
ASSERGTGVNSPLH
>.|TRBJ1-1|TRBV19
ASSFPQTGGTEAF
>TRBD1|TRBJ2-5|TRBV27
ASSRISLAGGLGQETQY
>.|TRBJ2-7|TRBV7-9
ASRSGGGEYEQY
>.|TRBJ2-5|TRBV19
ASTIDGSGQETQY
>.|TRBJ1-1|TRBV9
ASSARPIPTEAF
>TRBD1|TRBJ1-1|TRBV7-8
ASGNRGRNTEAF
>.|TRBJ2-6|TRBV2
ASSWDGRAGANVLT
>.|TRBJ2-1|TRBV7-3
ASSLTTGNEQF
>.|TRBJ2-2|TRBV28
ASTRGGSVTGELF
>.|TRBJ1-3|TRBV6-5
ATSSGFSGNTIY
>.|TRBJ1-2|TRBV5-1
ASSLGQQSGYT
>.|TRBJ2-7|TRBV7-9
ASSFSGGPYEQY
>TRBD1|TRBJ1-5|TRBV5-1
ASSPGQGNQPQH
>.|TRBJ2-1|TRBV5-1
ASSLVQDYNEQF